Included here is one TCR beta chain sequence, with context. Its antigen is not identified. A read error is possible here, since a much larger clone lies one base away. At the DNA level, this CDR3 is encoded by other sequences in the same sample as well. CD4+ cells were split into CD45RA+ naive and CD45RA-negative memory subsets. CDR1 MNHEY and CDR2 SVGAGI come from the germline V gene. This CDR3 has 11 residues. Trimming removed 5 bases at V and 5 bases at J, with 6 bases between. The sample is drawn from a study of shared clonotypes between healthy human individuals. Some clones are missing from TCRdb's copy, which holds only in-frame ones; the method was immunoSEQ multiplex PCR. The sample has under 750,000 clones; roughly 72% are singletons. Study conclusions and caveats: Incomplete sequencing of sorted subsets was indicated by rarefaction despite large depth.

The TCR was taken from a woman aged 25 to 39 in good health. The material sequenced was memory CD4+ T cells sorted from blood. The subset was: CD45RA-negative fraction. This chain connects TRBV6-5 to TRBJ1-1, with D unclear. The CDR3 DNA is TGTGCCAGCAGTGAAGATACTGAAGCTTTCTTT. Residues: CASSEDTEAFF.